These 20 T cell receptor beta chains were all obtained from the same sample, sequenced in a study of OX40 agonist ivuxolimab in advanced cancers. The repertoire was sequenced with immunoSEQ multiplex PCR; TCRdb's copy has only in-frame clones and lacks some. The sample lists about 68,000 clones, 85% occurring once. The source was CD4+ or CD8+ T cells sorted from blood, collected in a trial of the OX40 agonist ivuxolimab. These receptors came from an adult with an advanced solid tumor such as melanoma, head and neck, liver or kidney cancer.

This clone was counted between two and nine times. This CDR3 reads CASSPGSGGGASYEQYF. CDR3 bases: TGCGCCAGCAGCCCGGGGTCGGGCGGGGGGGCCTCCTACGAGCAGTACTTC. The rearrangement uses TRBV5-1 and TRBJ2-7, with 9 bases aligning to TRBD2. The germline gives CDR1 SGHRS, CDR2 YFSETQ. Losses at the gene ends were 4 bases for V and 0 bases for J; bases not matched to a gene: 11. This CDR3 is built from 17 residues.

V usage is TRBV12-5 and J usage is TRBJ1-5; the D gene is possibly TRBD1 (5 bases). The germline V and J ends were trimmed by 6 bases and 3 bases, with 12 bases remaining between them. The length of the CDR3 is 14 residues. CDR1 LGHNT and CDR2 FRNRAP come from the germline V gene. The CDR3 nucleotides read TGTGCTAGTGGGGCGAGGGGTTCCAATCAGCCCCAGCATTTT. It is translated as CASGARGSNQPQHF. Looking up the rest from reference TRBV12-5 and TRBJ1-5 gives the full variable domain: DARVTQTPRHKVTEMGQEVTMRCQPILGHNTVFWYRQTMMQGLELLAYFRNRAPLDDSGMPKDRFSAEMPDATLATLKIQPSEPRDSAVYFCASGARGSNQPQHFGDGTRLSIL.

The CDR3 DNA follows: TGTGCCAGTAGTACCCAGGGGAACCAAGAGACCCAGTACTTC. Translation gives CASSTQGNQETQYF. The chain uses TRBV19 and TRBJ2-5, with D possibly TRBD1 on 6 matching bases. Trimming cost V 4 bases and J 0 bases, with 9 bases left between them. Per the germline V gene, CDR1 is LNHDA and CDR2 is SQIVND (reference sequence). The CDR3 loop spans 14 amino acids.

This sequence joins TRBV9 and TRBJ1-1, with TRBD1 as a possible D gene (5 bases). The CDR3 is made up of 16 amino acids. Trimming removed 5 bases at V and 0 bases at J, with 17 bases between. In germline, CDR1 is SGDLS, CDR2 YYNGEE. The DNA for the CDR3 is TGTGCCAGCAGTCCCAGGGAGGGTTCGCTGAACACTGAAGCTTTCTTT. It codes for CASSPREGSLNTEAFF.

The genes are TRBV5-6 and TRBJ2-1; D is undetermined. Germline V gene sequence: CDR1 SGHDT, CDR2 YYEEEE. Trimming removed 5 bases at V and 4 bases at J, with 19 bases between. The CDR3 is 16 amino acids. The CDR3 is CASSRRSVQSYNEQFF. The CDR3 DNA reads TGTGCCAGCAGTCGTCGGTCGGTACAATCGTACAATGAGCAGTTCTTC. The full variable domain, its missing parts supplied by reference TRBV5-6 and TRBJ2-1, is DAGVTQSPTHLIKTRGQQVTLRCSPKSGHDTVSWYQQALGQGPQFIFQYYEEEERQRGNFPDRFSGHQFPNYSSELNVNALLLGDSALYLCASSRRSVQSYNEQFFGPGTRLTVL.

The CDR3 DNA reads TGTGCCAGCAGCTCTACTAGCGGGGGGGGCTACGAGCAGTACTTC. It translates to CASSSTSGGGYEQYF. V gene TRBV7-2 combines with J gene TRBJ2-7; 13 nucleotides line up with TRBD2. Germline CDR1 is SGHTA and CDR2 is FQGNSA. V lost 4 bases to trimming and J lost 3 bases; unmatched junction nucleotides: 3. This CDR3 comprises 15 residues.

V is TRBV6-1 and J is TRBJ2-7, with D perhaps TRBD1 (6 bases). The CDR3 is 13 amino acids. V lost 6 bases and J 7 bases, leaving 16 bases between the germline ends. Germline CDR1 reads MNHNS; CDR2 reads SASEGT. CDR3 DNA: TGTGCCAGCAGCGCTACCCGGGACACTGAGCAGTACTTC. This gives the protein CASSATRDTEQYF.

The chain joins TRBV4-3 to TRBJ1-4; D unresolved. The CDR3 length is 16 residues. V gave up 2 bases and J gave up 3 bases, with 13 bases separating them. Germline CDR1 and CDR2: LGHNA and YSLEER. CDR3 amino acids: CASSQHSAVSNEKLFF. CDR3 nucleotide sequence: TGCGCCAGCAGCCAACACTCAGCCGTTTCTAATGAAAAACTGTTTTTT.

The chain joins TRBV5-6 to TRBJ1-2; no clear D gene. This CDR3 has 11 residues. V was clipped by 3 bases and J by 7 bases, with 7 bases between them. Germline-derived CDR1 and CDR2 are SGHDT and YYEEEE. CDR3 protein: CASSSRGGYTF. In DNA form, the CDR3 reads TGTGCCAGCAGCTCTCGTGGTGGCTACACCTTC.

The chain has TRBV19 and TRBJ1-1, with 10 bases identical to TRBD1. The germline V gene has CDR1 LNHDA and CDR2 SQIVND (reference sequence). The ends lost 4 bases at V and 4 bases at J; junction bases unmatched: 12. The CDR3 is 17 amino acids. CDR3 bases: TGTGCCAGTAGTAGCGGACAGGGGGGGTCGTTTGGCACTGAAGCTTTCTTT. Protein product: CASSSGQGGSFGTEAFF.

This chain joins TRBV6-5 and TRBJ1-4, with D maybe TRBD1 (5 bases). The germline V and J ends were trimmed by 3 bases and 7 bases, with 12 bases remaining between them. The CDR3 is 14 amino acids. Per germline, CDR1 MNHEY and CDR2 SVGAGI. The CDR3 sequence: CASSYKGPSEKLFF. The CDR3, as DNA: TGTGCCAGCAGTTATAAGGGGCCCAGTGAAAAACTGTTTTTT.

The chain links TRBV5-1 to TRBJ1-1, with TRBD1 matching over 10 bases. V trimming: 0 bases; J trimming: 1 base; junction bases outside the gene matches: 3. CDR3 length: 16 amino acids. Germline CDR1 and CDR2: SGHRS and YFSETQ. The CDR3 region has the DNA TGCGCCAGCAGCTTGGAGACAGGGGGCCGGAACACTGAAGCTTTCTTT. Protein sequence: CASSLETGGRNTEAFF.

The rearrangement links TRBV6-5 to TRBJ1-1; 8 bases line up with TRBD1. From germline, CDR1 is MNHEY and CDR2 SVGAGI. The CDR3 runs 16 residues. Trimming cost V 2 bases and J 5 bases; bases outside gene matches: 10. CDR3 sequence reads: CASSYHQDRENTEAFF. The CDR3 DNA reads as TGTGCCAGCAGTTACCATCAGGACAGGGAAAATACTGAAGCTTTCTTT.

The chain is built from TRBV7-2 and TRBJ1-3; 7 nucleotides line up with TRBD1. With V trimmed by 5 bases and J by 5 bases, 6 bases remained unmatched. The germline CDR1 and CDR2 sequences are SGHTA and FQGNSA. This CDR3 is 14 amino acids long. The CDR3 spells CASSQGGFRNTIYF. DNA for the CDR3: TGTGCCAGCAGCCAAGGGGGCTTTAGAAACACCATATATTTT.

The CDR3 protein is CASSQLFETYGYTF. CDR3 coding DNA: TGTGCCAGCAGCCAGCTATTTGAGACCTATGGCTACACCTTC. The chain is built from TRBV7-9 and TRBJ1-2, with D unresolved. V was cut by 5 bases and J by 4 bases, with 14 bases left in between. The length of the CDR3 is 14 residues. In germline, CDR1 is SEHNR, CDR2 FQNEAQ (reference sequence).

The V call is TRBV6-5, the J call TRBJ1-5, with 9 bases that match TRBD1. The CDR3 length is 16 residues. V shed 4 bases and J 3 bases; nucleotides not matched to a gene: 7. The germline CDR1 and CDR2 sequences are MNHEY and SVGAGI. This CDR3 reads CASSSAGTGINQPQHF. CDR3 bases: TGTGCCAGCAGTTCCGCCGGGACAGGGATCAATCAGCCCCAGCATTTT.

This clone was observed a few times. The gene calls are TRBV6-5 and TRBJ2-3; 8 nucleotides match TRBD1. Germline CDR1 is MNHEY and CDR2 is SVGAGI. This CDR3 contains 16 residues. J lost 4 bases, V lost 0 bases, and 6 bases had no gene match. The DNA of the CDR3 is TGTGCCAGCAGTTACTCACAGGGGGGTGGGGCAGATACGCAGTATTTT. This encodes CASSYSQGGGADTQYF.

The chain recombines TRBV7-2 with TRBJ1-6, with D uncertain. With 2 bases removed from V and 5 bases from J, the gap between germline ends came to 7 bases. The CDR3 is 14 residues long. Germline CDR1 is SGHTA and CDR2 is FQGNSA. The CDR3 spells CASSLSHDNSPLHF. CDR3 DNA sequence: TGTGCCAGCAGCTTATCACACGATAATTCACCCCTCCACTTT. The variable domain in full, completed from reference TRBV7-2 and TRBJ1-6, reads GAGVSQSPSNKVTEKGKDVELRCDPISGHTALYWYRQSLGQGLEFLIYFQGNSAPDKSGLPSDRFSAERTGGSVSTLTIQRTQQEDSAVYLCASSLSHDNSPLHFGNGTRLTVT.

This chain joins TRBV5-1 and TRBJ2-7; a weak D match, TRBD2 (5 bases). Germline V gene data show CDR1 as SGHRS and CDR2 as YFSETQ. Trimming took 0 bases from V and 2 from J, leaving 9 bases between them. This CDR3 is 14 amino acids long. DNA for the CDR3: TGCGCCAGCAGCTTGGCCCCACTAGCCTACGAGCAGTACTTC. This sequence encodes CASSLAPLAYEQYF.

The chain carries TRBV2 and TRBJ2-2, with D maybe TRBD2 (6 bases). CDR1 is SNHLY, CDR2 FYNNEI, per germline. The length of the CDR3 is 14 residues. With 8 bases removed from V and 0 bases from J, the gap between germline ends came to 10 bases. The CDR3: CASRDSSNTGELFF. CDR3 in DNA: TGTGCCAGCCGGGACTCCTCGAACACCGGGGAGCTGTTTTTT.